The 18 T cell receptor beta chains below all came from one sample that was sequenced in a study of regulatory T cells in long-lasting Graves disease. Time point here: newly diagnosed GD, antithyroid drugs for less than 3 months. TCR sequences were obtained from RNA taken from PBMCs. Arm-PCR with iRepertoire HTBI primers amplified the CDR3 regions for these TCR beta libraries. TCRdb independently ran MiXCR on the multiplex PCR reads; one entry per CDR3 protein. The sample consists of a few hundred thousand distinct CDR3 sequences, 20% to 25% of them appearing once. The sample was peripheral blood mononuclear cells (PBMCs), taken at new diagnosis, from a patient treated with antithyroid drugs. These receptors all stem from a female donor with Graves disease.

With respect to this clonotype: Just one base apart from a much larger clone, this may be a read error. The chain recombines TRBV20-1 with TRBJ1-2; D gene uncertain. V lost 4 bases and J 3 bases, leaving 6 bases between the germline ends. The V gene's germline CDR1 is DFQATT and CDR2 SNEGSKA (reference sequence). The CDR3 has 11 amino acids. The DNA of the CDR3 is TGCAGTGCTATAGACGACTATGGCTACACCTTC. Translation gives CSAIDDYGYTF.

At least ten counts were recorded for this clonotype. The rearrangement links TRBV20-1 to TRBJ2-3, with TRBD1 identical over 11 bases. V shed 4 bases, J shed 5 bases, and the junction held 14 bases outside the gene matches. Looked up from germline, CDR1 is DFQATT and CDR2 is SNEGSKA (reference sequence). The CDR3 has 17 amino acids. In nucleotides, the CDR3 is TGCAGTGCTACCACCGTTGGGTGGACAGGGGGCGTAGATACGCAGTATTTT. It translates to CSATTVGWTGGVDTQYF.

The count of this clonotype is one. Since a much larger clone is just one base distant, this may be a read error. This rearrangement joins TRBV6-4 to TRBJ2-5, with 7 bases fitting TRBD2. V lost 3 bases to trimming and J lost 5 bases; unmatched junction nucleotides: 6. Germline V gives CDR1 MRHNA, CDR2 SNTAGT. The CDR3 runs 14 residues. The DNA of the CDR3 is TGTGCCAGCAGTGATCAGGGAGGGGAGGAGACCCAGTACTTC. As protein: CASSDQGGEETQYF.

In this sample, this clonotype turned up many times. This rearrangement joins TRBV24-1 to TRBJ2-5; D unresolved. Germline CDR1 reads KGHDR; CDR2 reads SFDVKD. The CDR3 is 16 amino acids. Deletions cut 3 bases from V and 1 base from J, with 14 bases between. CDR3 sequence: CATSDPLGTLQETQYF. CDR3 DNA sequence: TGTGCCACCAGTGATCCCCTGGGCACTCTCCAAGAGACCCAGTACTTC.

This clonotype was recorded at least ten times. As DNA, the CDR3 is TGTGCCAGCAGCTTGGAGGGACCGAAATTGGGCAATCAGCCCCAGCATTTT. Translated: CASSLEGPKLGNQPQHF. This sequence joins TRBV5-6 and TRBJ1-5; a weak D match, TRBD1 (5 bases). Germline V gene data show CDR1 as SGHDT and CDR2 as YYEEEE. This CDR3 has 17 residues. V shed 0 bases and J shed 2 bases, with 15 bases lying between them.

The chain couples TRBV4-1 to TRBJ2-3; possibly TRBD2 for D (6 bases). V lost 4 bases to trimming and J lost 6 bases, with 14 bases between them. This CDR3 contains 14 residues. Germline CDR1 and CDR2: MGHRA and YSYEKL. The DNA for the CDR3 is TGCGCCAGCAGCCTCGGGACTCAGGGTGATACGCAGTATTTT. It encodes CASSLGTQGDTQYF.

The chain links TRBV14 to TRBJ2-1; D remains ambiguous. Trimming removed 1 base at V and 0 bases at J, with 7 bases between. Germline assignment: CDR1 SGHDN and CDR2 FVKESK. CDR3 size: 15 residues. The DNA for the CDR3 is TGTGCCAGCAGCCAAGGCACATACTCCTACAATGAGCAGTTCTTC. As protein: CASSQGTYSYNEQFF.

This clonotype has more than one count but fewer than ten. The chain couples TRBV19 to TRBJ2-7, with D possibly being TRBD1 (6 bases). Trimming removed 11 bases at V and 2 bases at J, with 13 bases between. This CDR3 has 12 residues. CDR1 and CDR2 from the germline V gene are LNHDA and SQIVND (reference sequence). This chain's CDR3 is CAPGGRPYEQYF. The CDR3 bases are TGTGCCCCTGGGGGCAGACCCTACGAGCAGTACTTC. The full variable domain, with the rest looked up from reference TRBV19 and TRBJ2-7, is DGGITQSPKYLFRKEGQNVTLSCEQNLNHDAMYWYRQDPGQGLRLIYYSQIVNDFQKGDIAEGYSVSREKKESFPLTVTSAQKNPTAFYLCAPGGRPYEQYFGPGTRLTVT.

This clonotype has a count of ten or more. CDR3 sequence reads: CASSYLPVGSGTDYGYTF. The CDR3 coding sequence is TGCGCCAGCAGTTACCTCCCCGTAGGATCGGGGACGGACTATGGCTACACCTTC. The rearrangement links TRBV5-1 to TRBJ1-2; D may be TRBD1 (5 bases). Germline-derived CDR1 and CDR2 are SGHRS and YFSETQ. The length of the CDR3 is 18 residues. V was clipped by 5 bases and J by 3 bases, with 26 bases between them.

The rearrangement uses TRBV5-4 and TRBJ2-1; 9 nucleotides align to TRBD1. The germline CDR1 and CDR2 sequences are SGHNT and YYREEE (reference sequence). The trim removed 4 bases at V and 6 bases at J, leaving 8 bases unmatched. The CDR3 loop spans 15 amino acids. The CDR3 here is CASSMSGTGFNEQFF. CDR3 coding DNA: TGTGCCAGCAGCATGTCCGGGACAGGGTTCAATGAGCAGTTCTTC.

CDR3 sequence reads: CASSRILGETYEQYF. In DNA form, the CDR3 reads TGTGCCAGTAGTAGGATCCTTGGGGAGACCTACGAGCAGTACTTC. The V call is TRBV19, the J call TRBJ2-7, with D possibly TRBD2 on 5 matching bases. This CDR3 is 15 amino acids long. Germline V gives CDR1 LNHDA, CDR2 SQIVND (reference sequence). The V and J ends lost 4 bases and 2 bases respectively, with 15 bases between them.

At least ten counts were recorded for this clonotype. The gene calls are TRBV20-1 and TRBJ2-7, with D tentatively TRBD1 (6 bases). Germline CDR1 reads DFQATT; CDR2 reads SNEGSKA (reference sequence). V lost 4 bases, J lost 2 bases, and 12 bases lay in between. The CDR3 consists of 13 residues. This CDR3 is CSAMRTETYEQYF. CDR3 in DNA: TGCAGTGCTATGCGGACAGAGACCTACGAGCAGTACTTC.

There are a few counts of this clonotype. The rearrangement joins TRBV7-2 to TRBJ2-7, with 7 bases that match TRBD1. V was pared by 5 bases and J by 3 bases, with 4 bases of the junction left unmatched. The CDR3 contains 13 residues. Germline V gene lookup returns CDR1 SGHTA and CDR2 FQGNSA. The CDR3 reads CASSPGQYYEQYF. The CDR3 DNA reads as TGTGCCAGCAGCCCGGGACAGTACTACGAGCAGTACTTC.

Of note for this clonotype: This may stem from a read error, because a much larger clone lies one nucleotide away. The V and J genes are TRBV6-5 and TRBJ2-7, with D possibly TRBD2 on 5 matching bases. Per germline, CDR1 MNHEY and CDR2 SVGAGI. This CDR3 comprises 17 residues. CDR3 protein: CASSYSGQRKDSYAQYF. CDR3 sequence (DNA): TGTGCCAGCAGTTACTCAGGGCAGAGGAAGGACTCCTACGCGCAGTACTTC.

V is TRBV30 and J is TRBJ1-5; D not resolved. V was clipped by 1 base and J by 4 bases, with 8 bases between them. The CDR3 is 13 amino acids. Germline CDR1 GTSNPN, CDR2 SVGIG (reference sequence). CDR3 amino acids: CAWSGTANQPQHF. In nucleotides, the CDR3 is TGTGCCTGGAGTGGTACGGCAAATCAGCCCCAGCATTTT.

At least ten counts were recorded for this clonotype. The chain is built from TRBV2 and TRBJ2-4, with D unresolved. The CDR3 totals 14 residues. Germline CDR1 is SNHLY and CDR2 is FYNNEI. V was shortened by 2 bases and J by 2 bases, with 7 bases between the two germline ends. The CDR3 nucleotides read TGTGCCAGCAGTGAACTGTTAACCAAAAACATTCAGTACTTC. Translation: CASSELLTKNIQYF.

A word on this clonotype: A single base separates this from a much larger clone, so it may be a read error. The rearrangement links TRBV27 to TRBJ1-1, with a weak D call TRBD1 (6 bases). The CDR3 contains 14 residues. V dropped 2 bases and J dropped 4 bases, with 11 bases sitting between them. Germline V gene sequence: CDR1 MNHEY, CDR2 SMNVEV (reference sequence). The CDR3 region has the DNA TGTGCCAGCAGTTTAGGGAGGGGGATCACTGAAGCTTTCTTT. It codes for CASSLGRGITEAFF.

The sample holds many counts of this clonotype. V is TRBV28 and J is TRBJ1-4, with D possibly being TRBD1 (5 bases). CDR3 length: 16 amino acids. Trimming took 10 bases from V and 2 from J, leaving 20 bases between them. The germline gives CDR1 MDHEN, CDR2 SYDVKM. DNA of the CDR3: TGTGCCAACAGCCGGATAGCGGGGGGGACTAATGAAAAACTGTTTTTT. Translating it yields CANSRIAGGTNEKLFF.